This T cell receptor (beta chain) was profiled in a study of identical twins. This clonotype appeared a few times. TCRdb fed the 5' RACE reads into MiXCR, producing one record per CDR3 protein. The sample lists roughly 770,000 distinct CDR3 sequences; around a sixth were seen once. Per the germline V gene, CDR1 is MNHNY and CDR2 is SVGAGI (reference sequence). The V gene end was trimmed by 8 bases and the J gene end by 6 bases; junction bases not matched to a gene: 7. This CDR3 has 13 amino acids. Another study also made use of these data, one on T cells expressing NK-cell markers. As reported in that work: Dominant NKG2C+ clonotypes made up roughly 1.0-8% of CD8+ T cells in a handful of donors. Nothing established the HCMV specificity of expanded NKG2C+ T cell clones.

Sequencing input: PBMCs. This TCR was sampled from a woman aged 18-35 years in good health. The chain has TRBV6-6 and TRBJ2-1; 7 nucleotides match TRBD1. The CDR3 protein is CASANRGSNEQFF. The CDR3 DNA sequence: TGTGCCAGCGCCAACAGGGGTTCCAATGAGCAGTTCTTC.